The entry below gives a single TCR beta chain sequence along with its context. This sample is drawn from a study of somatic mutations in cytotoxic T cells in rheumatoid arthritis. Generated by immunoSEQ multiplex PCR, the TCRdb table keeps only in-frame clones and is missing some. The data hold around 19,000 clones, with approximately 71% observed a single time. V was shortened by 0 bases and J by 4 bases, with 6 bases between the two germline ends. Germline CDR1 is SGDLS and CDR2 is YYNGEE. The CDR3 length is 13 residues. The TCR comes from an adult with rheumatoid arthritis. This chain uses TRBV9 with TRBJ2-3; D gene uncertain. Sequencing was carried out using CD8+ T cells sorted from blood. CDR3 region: CASSVGLADTQYF. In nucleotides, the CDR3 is TGTGCCAGCAGCGTAGGTCTGGCAGATACGCAGTATTTT.